The 2 T cell receptor beta chains below come from one sample, sequenced in a study of siplizumab effects on memory and regulatory T cells. Only in-frame clones appear in the TCRdb table, and some are missing; sequencing was by immunoSEQ multiplex PCR. The sample lists about 62,000 clones, around three quarters occurring once. Source material: memory CD4+ T cells sorted from blood. These receptors came from a human donor in good health.

This clone was picked up one time. The chain combines TRBV30 with TRBJ2-1; 8 nucleotides match TRBD2. This CDR3 spans 14 amino acids. V shed 2 bases and J 4 bases; nucleotides not matched to a gene: 4. Germline CDR1 and CDR2: GTSNPN and SVGIG (reference sequence). CDR3 nucleotide sequence: TGTGCCTGGAGTAGCGGGGGCCTTTACAATGAGCAGTTCTTC. Protein: CAWSSGGLYNEQFF. The entire variable domain, with the rest obtained from reference TRBV30 and TRBJ2-1, is as follows: SQTIHQWPATLVQPVGSPLSLECTVEGTSNPNLYWYRQAAGRGLQLLFYSVGIGQISSEVPQNLSASRPQDRQFILSSKKLLLSDSGFYLCAWSSGGLYNEQFFGPGTRLTVL.

In this sample, this clone turned up once. V is TRBV27 and J is TRBJ2-7; 7 nucleotides match TRBD1. The CDR3 covers 14 residues. Trimming at V came to 5 bases and at J to 3 bases, leaving 7 bases not matched to a gene. Germline CDR1 MNHEY, CDR2 SMNVEV (reference sequence). The CDR3 is CASSTQRTGYEQYF. The CDR3 DNA is TGTGCCAGCAGTACACAGAGGACAGGCTACGAGCAGTACTTC.